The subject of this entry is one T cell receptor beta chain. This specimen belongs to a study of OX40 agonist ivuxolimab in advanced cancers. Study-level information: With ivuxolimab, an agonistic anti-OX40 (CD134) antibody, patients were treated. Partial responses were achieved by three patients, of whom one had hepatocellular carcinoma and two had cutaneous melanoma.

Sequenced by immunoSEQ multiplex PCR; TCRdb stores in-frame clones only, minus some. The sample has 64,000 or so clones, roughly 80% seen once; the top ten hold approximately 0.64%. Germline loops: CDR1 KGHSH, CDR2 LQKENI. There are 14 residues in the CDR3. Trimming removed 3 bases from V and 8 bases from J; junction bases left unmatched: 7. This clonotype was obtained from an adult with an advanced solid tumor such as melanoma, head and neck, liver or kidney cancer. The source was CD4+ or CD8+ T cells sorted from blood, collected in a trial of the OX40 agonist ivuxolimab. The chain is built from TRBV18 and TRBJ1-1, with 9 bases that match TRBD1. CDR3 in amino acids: CASSPGDRGTEAFF. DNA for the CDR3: TGTGCCAGCTCACCCGGAGACAGGGGGACCGAAGCTTTCTTT.